One sample yielded the 32 T cell receptor beta chains listed below, sequenced in a study of breast tumors, draining lymph nodes, adjacent tissues. Each CDR3 protein is one row after TCRdb ran MiXCR on the multiplex PCR reads. The sample includes some 19,000 distinct CDR3 sequences, 50% seen only once; the top ten take 7.5% to 9%. Sequences were obtained from breast tumor tissue. The source of these receptors is a female donor with breast cancer. Some clones in this sample may be carry-over from other donors' samples.

Ten or more counts support this clonotype. V gene TRBV6-5 combines with J gene TRBJ2-7; no definite D call. This CDR3 region has 15 residues. V shed 5 bases and J shed 5 bases, with 19 bases lying between them. CDR1 is MNHEY and CDR2 is SVGAGI in the germline V gene. CDR3 sequence (DNA): TGTGCCAGCAGTCACTTCCCCCCCCCTGTGGACGAGCAGTACTTC. Translated: CASSHFPPPVDEQYF.

By proportion, this clonotype is medium-sized. The chain recombines TRBV20-1 with TRBJ2-5, with D tentatively TRBD2 (6 bases). This CDR3 region has 12 residues. Germline V gene sequence: CDR1 DFQATT, CDR2 SNEGSKA (reference sequence). V dropped 6 bases and J dropped 5 bases, with 13 bases sitting between them. CDR3 DNA sequence: TGCAGTGCCGGGGGTCCCGTGGAGACCCAGTACTTC. Its translation: CSAGGPVETQYF.

The sample holds many counts of this clonotype. It is likely a read error, because the conserved phenylalanine at the end of the CDR3 is missing. CDR3 sequence: CATSELGAFGEQFL. The CDR3 DNA is TGTGCCACCAGTGAGCTAGGGGCTTTTGGTGAGCAGTTCCTC. The chain has TRBV24-1 and TRBJ2-1; perhaps TRBD1 as D (5 bases). The CDR3 loop spans 14 amino acids. Trimming took 4 bases from V and 9 from J, leaving 15 bases between them. Germline values: CDR1 KGHDR, CDR2 SFDVKD.

This chain connects TRBV9 to TRBJ1-2; D gene uncertain. The ends were cut back, 0 bases at V and 0 bases at J, with 9 bases in the middle. From germline, CDR1 is SGDLS and CDR2 YYNGEE. CDR3 size: 15 residues. CDR3 in DNA: TGTGCCAGCAGCGTAGGATCGGACGCTAACTATGGCTACACCTTC. Its translation is CASSVGSDANYGYTF.

By share of the sample, this clonotype is medium-sized. The rearrangement uses TRBV7-8 and TRBJ1-2; D is undetermined. The V gene lost 0 bases and the J gene lost 4 bases, with 12 bases spanning the gap. Germline V CDR1 and CDR2: SGHVS, FQNEAQ. The CDR3 sequence is 15 residues long. For the CDR3, the DNA is TGTGCCAGCAGCTTAGCTCCCGGGCCGACCTATGGCTACACCTTC. It codes for CASSLAPGPTYGYTF.

At least ten counts were recorded for this clonotype. The rearrangement links TRBV11-2 to TRBJ2-5; 7 bases line up with TRBD1. CDR3 length: 16 residues. V shed 2 bases and J 5 bases; nucleotides not matched to a gene: 11. Germline V gene data show CDR1 as SGHAT and CDR2 as FQNNGV. The CDR3 region has the DNA TGTGCCAGCAGCTTAACCGATCGGACAGGATGGGAGACCCAGTACTTC. Translated: CASSLTDRTGWETQYF.

V is TRBV6-2 or TRBV6-3 and J is TRBJ2-3, with 15 bases that match TRBD2. J gave up 4 bases and V 4 bases, and 9 bases lay outside the gene matches. This CDR3 has 18 residues. Germline V gene lookup returns CDR1 MNHEY and CDR2 SVGEGT. CDR3 nucleotides: TGTGCCAGCAGTTCCAGGGGACTAGCGGGAGGAGGCCCAGATACGCAGTATTTT. It translates to CASSSRGLAGGGPDTQYF.

The V gene is TRBV11-1, the J gene TRBJ2-7, with TRBD2 matching over 11 bases. V lost 5 bases to trimming and J lost 0 bases; unmatched junction nucleotides: 6. CDR3 length: 16 amino acids. Germline lookup yields CDR1 SGHAT and CDR2 FQDESV (reference sequence). The CDR3 bases are TGTGCCAGCAGCCCAAGAACTAGCGGGAGCTCCTACGAGCAGTACTTC. As protein: CASSPRTSGSSYEQYF. Looking up the rest from reference TRBV11-1 and TRBJ2-7 gives the full variable domain: EAEVAQSPRYKITEKSQAVAFWCDPISGHATLYWYRQILGQGPELLVQFQDESVVDDSQLPKDRFSAERLKGVDSTLKIQPAELGDSAMYLCASSPRTSGSSYEQYFGPGTRLTVT.

This clonotype occurred many times. The V call is TRBV11-2, the J call TRBJ2-1, with D possibly matching TRBD2 (6 bases). The germline gives CDR1 SGHAT, CDR2 FQNNGV. The CDR3 has 15 amino acids. Trimming pared 0 bases from V and 6 bases from J, leaving 12 bases between. CDR3 nucleotide sequence: TGTGCCAGCAGCTTAGAGCGGGATGGAGCCAATGAGCAGTTCTTC. Protein product: CASSLERDGANEQFF.

J is TRBJ2-7 and V is TRBV9; 7 bases map to TRBD2. Per the germline V gene, CDR1 is SGDLS and CDR2 is YYNGEE. CDR3 length: 14 amino acids. V dropped 0 bases and J dropped 4; count of bases not matched to a gene: 4. The CDR3 here is CASSVGFGGYEQYF. CDR3 coding DNA: TGTGCCAGCAGCGTAGGGTTCGGGGGGTACGAGCAGTACTTC.

This clonotype was recorded at least ten times. The chain has TRBV11-2 and TRBJ1-3, with D uncertain. There are 13 residues in the CDR3. CDR1 SGHAT and CDR2 FQNNGV come from the germline V gene. Deletions cut 3 bases from V and 0 bases from J, with 3 bases between. The CDR3 nucleotides are TGTGCCAGCAGCTTTAACTCTGGAAACACCATATATTTT. Translation: CASSFNSGNTIYF.

This clonotype has at least ten counts. This CDR3 is CASSLVAVLSYEQYF. The CDR3 bases are TGTGCCAGCAGCTTAGTTGCGGTCCTCTCCTACGAGCAGTACTTC. The chain couples TRBV7-8 to TRBJ2-7; D gene uncertain. Trimming took 1 base from V and 0 from J, leaving 10 bases between them. The CDR3 has 15 residues. The germline V gene has CDR1 SGHVS and CDR2 FQNEAQ.

J is TRBJ2-7 and V is TRBV5-8; the match to TRBD2 covers 7 bases. The CDR3 has 18 amino acids. V lost 2 bases, J lost 4 bases, and 18 bases stayed unmatched. Germline assignment: CDR1 SGHTS and CDR2 YDEGEE. The CDR3 DNA reads as TGTGCCAGCAGCTTCTTCCCTAGCGGTCCCCACGGGGCGTACGAGCAGTACTTC. Translated: CASSFFPSGPHGAYEQYF.

This clonotype was seen ten or more times. The gene calls are TRBV9 and TRBJ2-1; 14 bases line up with TRBD2. CDR1 and CDR2 (germline): SGDLS, YYNGEE. The CDR3 runs 20 residues. With 3 bases clipped from V and 8 bases from J, the junction kept 19 bases outside the gene matches. The CDR3 spells CASSARPGLAGATPRDEQFF. The CDR3 nucleotides read TGTGCCAGCAGCGCGAGGCCGGGACTAGCGGGAGCCACTCCCCGGGATGAGCAGTTCTTC.

The CDR3 nucleotides read TGTGCCTGGAACAGAGCCCTGAACACTGAAGCTTTCTTT. It translates to CAWNRALNTEAFF. The V and J genes are TRBV30 and TRBJ1-1; D ambiguous. CDR3 length: 13 residues. V lost 4 bases to trimming and J lost 0 bases, with 9 bases between them. CDR1 is GTSNPN, CDR2 SVGIG, per germline (reference sequence).

This clonotype was recorded many times. A read error may be the cause here, since a much bigger clone is one base away. This chain links TRBV5-4 with TRBJ1-2, with D unresolved. Germline V gene data show CDR1 as SGHNT and CDR2 as YYREEE (reference sequence). V gave up 1 base and J gave up 0 bases, with 7 bases separating them. The CDR3 spans 14 residues. The CDR3 DNA reads as TGTGCCAGCAGCTTGAGCAATACTAACTATGGCTACACCTTC. It translates to CASSLSNTNYGYTF.

The J gene is TRBJ2-5, the V gene TRBV20-1, with TRBD2 matching 8 bases. The CDR3 runs 16 residues. Germline V lookup: CDR1 DFQATT, CDR2 SNEGSKA (reference sequence). Trimming took 1 base from V and 1 from J; bases not matched to a gene: 8. Here the CDR3 DNA reads TGCAGTGCTAGAGGATTAGCGGGAACCACCCAAGAGACCCAGTACTTC. Encoded protein: CSARGLAGTTQETQYF.

This clonotype came up a few times. V usage is TRBV4-1 and J usage is TRBJ2-2; D is undetermined. Per the germline V gene, CDR1 is MGHRA and CDR2 is YSYEKL. The CDR3 extends over 16 amino acids. V was shortened by 0 bases and J by 9 bases, with 17 bases between the two germline ends. The DNA for the CDR3 is TGCGCCAGCAGCCAAGATATAGTGAGTCTAGAGAGGGAGCTGTTTTTT. It encodes CASSQDIVSLERELFF.

This clonotype was seen at least ten times. The chain recombines TRBV5-1 with TRBJ2-5; D unresolved. Germline V gene data show CDR1 as SGHRS and CDR2 as YFSETQ. V was clipped by 1 base and J by 2 bases, with 3 bases between them. This CDR3 region has 12 residues. CDR3 DNA sequence: TGCGCCAGCAGCTTGAAGCAAGAGACCCAGTACTTC. Its protein is CASSLKQETQYF.

The genes are TRBV7-8 and TRBJ2-1; TRBD2 matches 11 bases. Looked up from germline, CDR1 is SGHVS and CDR2 is FQNEAQ. The CDR3 length is 15 residues. The junction had 7 bases not matched to a gene; V was cut back by 5 bases and J by 7 bases. The DNA for the CDR3 is TGTGCCAGCAGCCAGGGACTAGCGGCGGGAAATGAGCAGTTCTTC. It is translated as CASSQGLAAGNEQFF. The variable domain in full, completed from reference TRBV7-8 and TRBJ2-1, reads GAGVSQSPRYKVAKRGQDVALRCDPISGHVSLFWYQQALGQGPEFLTYFQNEAQLDKSGLPSDRFFAERPEGSVSTLKIQRTQQEDSAVYLCASSQGLAAGNEQFFGPGTRLTVL.

CDR3 sequence reads: CASRFYGYTF. Written as DNA, the CDR3 is TGTGCCAGCAGATTCTATGGCTACACCTTC. The chain couples TRBV2 to TRBJ1-2; D remains ambiguous. CDR1 and CDR2 (germline): SNHLY, FYNNEI. Trimming took 6 bases from V and 4 from J, leaving 3 bases between them. The CDR3 totals 10 residues.

This clonotype occurred once. The V call is TRBV20-1, the J call TRBJ2-7; D is possibly TRBD1 (6 bases). Deletions cut 5 bases from V and 5 bases from J, with 16 bases between. The CDR3 length is 13 residues. Per the germline V gene, CDR1 is DFQATT and CDR2 is SNEGSKA (reference sequence). The CDR3 spells CSAYRAGEDEQYF. In nucleotides, the CDR3 is TGCAGTGCTTACAGGGCAGGGGAAGACGAGCAGTACTTC.

This sequence joins TRBV24-1 and TRBJ2-5; 10 bases align to TRBD2. This CDR3 has 17 residues. Germline CDR1 reads KGHDR; CDR2 reads SFDVKD. The V segment lost 3 bases and the J segment 2 bases; nucleotides outside the gene matches: 8. Here the CDR3 reads CATSDGILAGKQETQYF. The CDR3 nucleotides are TGTGCCACCAGTGATGGAATACTAGCGGGAAAACAAGAGACCCAGTACTTC.

V and J are TRBV10-3 and TRBJ2-3; TRBD1 matches at 11 bases. The CDR3 contains 15 residues. J was trimmed by 2 bases and V by 6 bases; bases with no gene match: 4. CDR1 and CDR2 (germline): ENHRY, SYGVKD. The CDR3 DNA reads as TGTGCCATCAGACCGGGACAGGGGGTCACAGATACGCAGTATTTT. This translates into CAIRPGQGVTDTQYF.

As regards this clonotype: A read error may account for a junction end that differs from germline. CDR3 DNA: TGTGCCGGCAGCCAGCACAGGGGAACTTACAATGAGCAGCTCTTC. This sequence encodes CAGSQHRGTYNEQLF. This rearrangement joins TRBV11-3 to TRBJ2-1; TRBD1 matches 7 bases. The germline V gene has CDR1 SGHNT and CDR2 YENEEA. CDR3 size: 15 residues.

This clonotype was counted ten times or more. This chain connects TRBV2 to TRBJ1-2; D gene unclear. The CDR3 is 13 amino acids. Germline V gene data show CDR1 as SNHLY and CDR2 as FYNNEI. Trimming cost V 3 bases and J 4 bases, with 9 bases left between them. Here the CDR3 DNA reads TGTGCCAGCAGTGATGGCCAACTCTATGGCTACACCTTC. Protein: CASSDGQLYGYTF.

The rearrangement links TRBV7-2 to TRBJ2-1, with 15 bases lining up with TRBD2. Losses at the gene ends were 1 base for V and 7 bases for J; bases not matched to a gene: 5. Germline CDR1 reads SGHTA; CDR2 reads FQGNSA. This CDR3 is built from 17 residues. This chain's CDR3 is CASSLGGLAGGYNEQFF. The CDR3 nucleotides read TGTGCCAGCAGCTTAGGGGGACTAGCGGGAGGTTATAATGAGCAGTTCTTC.

This clonotype was counted many times. The chain links TRBV12-3 or TRBV12-4 to TRBJ1-3; 7 bases match TRBD1. The length of the CDR3 is 17 residues. V shed 5 bases, J shed 0 bases, and the junction held 10 bases outside the gene matches. The CDR3 reads CASSLTGVGPSGNTIYF. DNA of the CDR3: TGTGCCAGCAGTCTTACAGGGGTCGGTCCCTCTGGAAACACCATATATTTT.

In its sample, this clonotype was seen many times. This may be a read error, as it is one base from a much larger clone. The gene calls are TRBV6-1 and TRBJ1-6; perhaps TRBD1 as D (6 bases). Germline V gene lookup returns CDR1 MNHNS and CDR2 SASEGT. The length of the CDR3 is 17 residues. Trimming shortened V by 6 bases and J by 9 bases, and 24 bases separated the two germline ends. DNA for the CDR3: TGTGCCAGCAGGCCTACTGGGGGGCGCATAGGAATTTCACCCCTCCACTTT. The encoded protein is CASRPTGGRIGISPLHF.

This clonotype was recorded a few times. The junction differs from germline at one of its ends, possibly a read error. This chain joins TRBV11-2 and TRBJ2-7, with D unresolved. This CDR3 comprises 13 residues. Germline V gives CDR1 SGHAT, CDR2 FQNNGV. This CDR3 reads CASSPTPPYEQCF. DNA for the CDR3: TGCGCCAGCAGCCCAACCCCTCCCTACGAGCAGTGCTTC.

This clonotype qualifies as medium-sized. V and J are TRBV20-1 and TRBJ2-1, with D perhaps TRBD2 (5 bases). CDR3 length equals 14 residues. The germline V gene has CDR1 DFQATT and CDR2 SNEGSKA (reference sequence). V was shortened by 0 bases and J by 1 base, with 7 bases between the two germline ends. The DNA of the CDR3 is TGCAGTGCTAGAGATTCGGGGTCCTACAATGAGCAGTTCTTC. Translating gives CSARDSGSYNEQFF.

This clonotype was seen at least ten times. A much larger clone sits a single nucleotide away, making a read error possible. This rearrangement joins TRBV7-2 to TRBJ2-3, with a possible D match to TRBD2 (6 bases). Between the trimmed V and J ends, which lost 0 bases and 10 bases, there was a span of 23 bases. Germline assignment: CDR1 SGHTA and CDR2 FQGNSA. CDR3 length equals 17 residues. CDR3 in DNA: TGTGCCAGCAGCTTAGCGGGTAGCGGAGGAGCATTGGATCCGCAGTATTTT. It specifies CASSLAGSGGALDPQYF.